Listed here is a single T cell receptor (beta chain). The data stem from a study of cytomegalovirus exposure and HLA in healthy donors. Amplification used 60 Vbeta primers and 13 Jbeta primers. Generated by immunoSEQ multiplex PCR, the TCRdb table keeps only in-frame clones and is missing some. Altogether 90,000 to 150,000 clones are present, 77% being singletons, with the ten largest covering over 9.5%. The CDR3 contains 16 residues. Germline CDR1 and CDR2: KGHSH and LQKENI. The ends were cut back, 3 bases at V and 5 bases at J, with 19 bases in the middle. V usage is TRBV18 and J usage is TRBJ1-2, with D perhaps matching TRBD1 (5 bases). This clonotype originated in a middle-aged man in good health and CMV-seropositive. Sequencing input: PBMCs. CDR3 sequence reads: CASSPLDKGLSYGYTF. The CDR3 DNA is TGTGCCAGCTCACCCCTCGACAAGGGGCTTTCTTATGGCTACACCTTC.